Shown below are 27 T cell receptor beta chains from a single sample sequenced in a study of blood T cell repertoires in COVID-19. TCRdb's table, derived via immunoSEQ multiplex PCR, lists solely in-frame clones and lacks some. This sample has fewer than 100,000 clones, with roughly 80% found just once. Sequencing was done on a sample of peripheral blood. The receptors were gathered from a human donor in a cohort sampled during active COVID-19.

Comments on this clone: This same CDR3 is encoded by further DNA sequences in the sample. The chain joins TRBV3-1 (or the pseudogene TRBV3-2) to TRBJ1-1, with 9 bases matching TRBD1. After removal of 3 bases from V and 4 bases from J, the junction contained 3 bases not matched to a gene. From germline, CDR1 is LGHDT and CDR2 YNNKEL (reference sequence). The CDR3 is made up of 14 amino acids. The CDR3 DNA reads as TGTGCCAGCAGCCAGAGGGACAGGGCCACTGAAGCTTTCTTT. Translation: CASSQRDRATEAFF.

CDR3 region: CASSSGEGTYEQYF. Here the CDR3 DNA reads TGTGCCAGCAGTTCAGGGGAAGGGACCTACGAGCAGTACTTC. This chain uses TRBV2 with TRBJ2-7; perhaps TRBD1 as D (6 bases). V was clipped by 5 bases and J by 2 bases, with 13 bases between them. Germline assignment: CDR1 SNHLY and CDR2 FYNNEI. This CDR3 region has 14 residues.

The chain employs TRBV9 and TRBJ2-1, with 8 bases aligning to TRBD2. The junction had 2 bases not matched to a gene; V was cut back by 0 bases and J by 6 bases. The CDR3 covers 14 residues. The germline V gene encodes CDR1 SGDLS and CDR2 YYNGEE. The CDR3 sequence: CASSVVGGANEQFF. In DNA, the CDR3 is TGTGCCAGCAGCGTAGTCGGGGGGGCCAATGAGCAGTTCTTC.

The gene calls are TRBV5-6 and TRBJ2-7; 8 bases line up with TRBD1. Germline values: CDR1 SGHDT, CDR2 YYEEEE. V lost 1 base to trimming and J lost 6 bases; unmatched junction nucleotides: 6. The CDR3 has 14 residues. As DNA, the CDR3 is TGTGCCAGCAGCTTGAGGGGACAGGAGGGCGAGCAGTACTTC. Translating it yields CASSLRGQEGEQYF.

The chain joins TRBV2 to TRBJ2-5; 12 bases align to TRBD2. The germline gives CDR1 SNHLY, CDR2 FYNNEI. The CDR3 has 14 amino acids. The trim removed 7 bases at V and 2 bases at J, leaving 2 bases unmatched. CDR3 in amino acids: CASKGLAGQETQYF. The CDR3 nucleotides are TGTGCCAGCAAAGGACTAGCGGGGCAAGAGACCCAGTACTTC.

This clone showed up just once. The V gene is TRBV19, the J gene TRBJ1-4, with a weak D call TRBD1 (6 bases). CDR3 length: 14 amino acids. Germline lookup yields CDR1 LNHDA and CDR2 SQIVND (reference sequence). Between the trimmed V and J ends, which lost 5 bases and 8 bases, there was a span of 15 bases. The CDR3 nucleotides are TGTGCCAGTAGTTTCCGGGACACGTCAGAAAAACTGTTTTTT. It translates to CASSFRDTSEKLFF. Variable domain in full (rest from reference TRBV19 and TRBJ1-4): DGGITQSPKYLFRKEGQNVTLSCEQNLNHDAMYWYRQDPGQGLRLIYYSQIVNDFQKGDIAEGYSVSREKKESFPLTVTSAQKNPTAFYLCASSFRDTSEKLFFGSGTQLSVL.

J is TRBJ1-1 and V is TRBV29-1; TRBD1 matches at 8 bases. Unmatched junction bases numbered 3, after V lost 3 bases and J lost 6 bases. The CDR3 has 12 residues. Per germline, CDR1 SQVTM and CDR2 ANQGSEA. The CDR3 sequence is CSVDRGQAEAFF. CDR3 in DNA: TGCAGCGTTGACAGGGGGCAGGCTGAAGCTTTCTTT.

This chain joins TRBV6-5 and TRBJ1-6, with TRBD1 identical over 7 bases. Germline CDR1 and CDR2: MNHEY and SVGAGI. The trim removed 6 bases at V and 6 bases at J, leaving 5 bases unmatched. The CDR3 runs to 14 residues. CDR3 protein: CASRTGQTNSPLHF. CDR3 DNA sequence: TGTGCCAGCAGAACGGGACAGACTAATTCACCCCTCCACTTT.

The chain employs TRBV4-1 and TRBJ1-5; D gene unclear. The ends were cut back, 3 bases at V and 7 bases at J, with 10 bases in the middle. The CDR3 sequence is 13 residues long. Germline V lookup: CDR1 MGHRA, CDR2 YSYEKL. The CDR3 DNA reads TGCGCCAGCAGCCAGGAAAACGGGCAGCCCCAGCATTTT. Protein: CASSQENGQPQHF.

The gene calls are TRBV5-1 and TRBJ2-1; 10 bases line up with TRBD2. Per the germline V gene, CDR1 is SGHRS and CDR2 is YFSETQ. With 4 bases clipped from V and 7 bases from J, the junction kept 14 bases outside the gene matches. The CDR3 sequence is 17 residues long. In DNA form, the CDR3 reads TGCGCCAGCAGCCTTCGGCTAGCGGGGGAGCTCTTGAATGAGCAGTTCTTC. Protein product: CASSLRLAGELLNEQFF.

V is TRBV4-1 and J is TRBJ2-2; D is unclear. V gave up 0 bases and J gave up 6 bases, with 8 bases separating them. This CDR3 spans 14 amino acids. Looked up from germline, CDR1 is MGHRA and CDR2 is YSYEKL. The CDR3 DNA is TGCGCCAGCAGCCAAGATGGGCATCCCGGGGAGCTGTTTTTT. Translating gives CASSQDGHPGELFF.

The chain is built from TRBV2 and TRBJ2-3; a weak D match, TRBD2 (6 bases). CDR3 size: 19 residues. Looked up from germline, CDR1 is SNHLY and CDR2 is FYNNEI. Between the trimmed V and J ends, which lost 7 bases and 1 base, there was a span of 27 bases. The CDR3 sequence is CASTPSGSGLLGGTDTQYF. For the CDR3, the DNA is TGTGCCAGCACGCCTTCTGGAAGCGGGCTCCTCGGTGGCACAGATACGCAGTATTTT. Based on the CDR3 plus reference TRBV2 and TRBJ2-3, the full variable domain is EPEVTQTPSHQVTQMGQEVILRCVPISNHLYFYWYRQILGQKVEFLVSFYNNEISEKSEIFDDQFSVERPDGSNFTLKIRSTKLEDSAMYFCASTPSGSGLLGGTDTQYFGPGTRLTVL.

The chain uses TRBV5-1 and TRBJ1-1, with D unresolved. V was shortened by 0 bases and J by 5 bases, with 14 bases between the two germline ends. This CDR3 is built from 15 residues. CDR1 SGHRS and CDR2 YFSETQ come from the germline V gene. Here the CDR3 reads CASSLVRSLGTEAFF. The CDR3 region has the DNA TGCGCCAGCAGCTTGGTTAGGTCCCTCGGGACTGAAGCTTTCTTT.

The rearrangement joins TRBV18 to TRBJ2-3; 8 nucleotides agree with TRBD1. This CDR3 contains 16 residues. Trimming cost V 3 bases and J 0 bases; bases outside gene matches: 5. Germline-derived CDR1 and CDR2 are KGHSH and LQKENI. The CDR3 nucleotides read TGTGCCAGCTCACCCGGGACAGGAGATAGCACAGATACGCAGTATTTT. Translated: CASSPGTGDSTDTQYF.

This CDR3 reads CASSPDRGLNQPQHF. The CDR3 nucleotides read TGTGCCAGCAGCCCGGACAGGGGATTGAATCAGCCCCAGCATTTT. This chain connects TRBV6-5 to TRBJ1-5; 9 positions match TRBD1. Germline lookup yields CDR1 MNHEY and CDR2 SVGAGI. V was pared by 6 bases and J by 4 bases, with 7 bases of the junction left unmatched. The CDR3 totals 15 residues.

This CDR3 reads CASSSQQGTEAFF. The CDR3 DNA follows: TGTGCCAGCAGCTCCCAACAGGGGACTGAAGCTTTCTTT. The chain links TRBV7-3 to TRBJ1-1; TRBD1 matches 7 bases. The CDR3 length is 13 residues. CDR1 SGHTA and CDR2 FQGTGA come from the germline V gene. V trimming: 4 bases; J trimming: 5 bases; junction bases outside the gene matches: 4. The complete variable domain, with remaining parts taken from reference TRBV7-3 and TRBJ1-1, reads GAGVSQTPSNKVTEKGKYVELRCDPISGHTALYWYRQSLGQGPEFLIYFQGTGAADDSGLPNDRFFAVRPEGSVSTLKIQRTERGDSAVYLCASSSQQGTEAFFGQGTRLTVV.

V is TRBV12-1 and J is TRBJ1-2. TRBV12-1 is designated a pseudogene. This CDR3 spans 10 amino acids. CDR3 bases: TGTGCCAGCAGAGTAGATGGCTACACCTTC. Residues: CASRVDGYTF.

V and J are TRBV7-9 and TRBJ2-1, with D perhaps TRBD2 (6 bases). The CDR3 consists of 13 residues. The germline V and J ends were trimmed by 3 bases and 9 bases, with 12 bases remaining between them. Germline CDR1 reads SEHNR; CDR2 reads FQNEAQ (reference sequence). DNA of the CDR3: TGTGCCAGCAGCTTGGGGGGAGTAGGTGAGCAGTTCTTC. Translating it yields CASSLGGVGEQFF.

The chain employs TRBV4-1 and TRBJ1-6; no clear D. This CDR3 spans 17 amino acids. Trimming took 0 bases from V and 0 from J, leaving 9 bases between them. Germline CDR1 MGHRA, CDR2 YSYEKL. For the CDR3, the DNA is TGCGCCAGCAGCCAAGATCCAGGTCCCTCCTATAATTCACCCCTCCACTTT. Amino acid sequence: CASSQDPGPSYNSPLHF.

The chain couples TRBV5-1 to TRBJ2-7; TRBD1 agrees at 9 bases. The germline V gene encodes CDR1 SGHRS and CDR2 YFSETQ. Trimming at V came to 4 bases and at J to 2 bases, leaving 7 bases not matched to a gene. The CDR3 consists of 15 residues. As DNA, the CDR3 is TGCGCCAGCAGCGTCGTGGGGACAGGGACCTACGAGCAGTACTTC. It translates to CASSVVGTGTYEQYF.

The chain is built from TRBV5-1 and TRBJ1-1, with a tentative D call TRBD1 (6 bases). CDR3 size: 17 residues. V shed 0 bases and J shed 3 bases, with 18 bases lying between them. Germline CDR1 SGHRS, CDR2 YFSETQ. The CDR3 reads CASSLGGGRGADTEAFF. CDR3 in DNA: TGCGCCAGCAGCTTGGGCGGGGGCCGAGGCGCTGACACTGAAGCTTTCTTT.

The genes are TRBV4-1 and TRBJ2-7; the D gene is possibly TRBD1 (6 bases). CDR3 size: 14 residues. Trimming took 5 bases from V and 3 from J, leaving 14 bases between them. Germline assignment: CDR1 MGHRA and CDR2 YSYEKL. The CDR3 region is CASSSSGRGYEQYF. The CDR3, as DNA: TGCGCCAGCAGCTCGTCCGGCAGGGGCTACGAGCAGTACTTC.

This clone was counted only a few times. This sequence joins TRBV25-1 and TRBJ1-1; no clear D. The CDR3 is 13 residues long. Trimming left V 2 bases short and J 0 bases short, with 4 bases between. Germline CDR1 reads MGHDK; CDR2 reads SYGVNS. CDR3 sequence reads: CASSEIVNTEAFF. CDR3 DNA: TGTGCCAGCAGTGAAATCGTGAACACTGAAGCTTTCTTT.

V is TRBV7-9 and J is TRBJ2-2, with TRBD2 as a possible D gene (5 bases). The CDR3 spans 15 residues. V was pared by 7 bases and J by 2 bases, with 14 bases between. Germline values: CDR1 SEHNR, CDR2 FQNEAQ (reference sequence). The CDR3 here is CASNPGVSNTGELFF. The CDR3 DNA is TGTGCCAGCAATCCCGGGGTCTCAAACACCGGGGAGCTGTTTTTT.

The rearrangement joins TRBV3-1 (or the pseudogene TRBV3-2) to TRBJ2-1; 9 positions agree with TRBD2. Germline V gene sequence: CDR1 LGHDT, CDR2 YNNKEL (reference sequence). The CDR3 is 15 residues long. The V and J ends lost 4 bases and 5 bases, in that order; junction bases with no gene match: 6. Here the CDR3 DNA reads TGTGCCAGCAGCCCGCGGGGGGGGTTCGACAATGAGCAGTTCTTC. Protein sequence: CASSPRGGFDNEQFF.

This chain links TRBV12-3 or TRBV12-4 with TRBJ1-3; no firm D call. The CDR3 has 13 amino acids. Between the trimmed V and J ends, which lost 3 bases and 3 bases, there was a span of 6 bases. CDR3 in DNA: TGTGCCAGCAGTTTCGGTAGTGGAAACACCATATATTTT. The encoded protein is CASSFGSGNTIYF.

The rearrangement joins TRBV6-5 to TRBJ2-3; TRBD2 aligns across 8 bases. V shed 6 bases and J 3 bases; nucleotides not matched to a gene: 5. This CDR3 has 14 amino acids. Germline CDR1 is MNHEY and CDR2 is SVGAGI. DNA for the CDR3: TGTGCCAGCAGAACGGGGGGGCTGACAGATACGCAGTATTTT. Its translation: CASRTGGLTDTQYF.